This is a list of T cell receptor beta chains from one sample in a study of blood T cell repertoires in COVID-19. The repertoire was sequenced with immunoSEQ multiplex PCR; TCRdb's copy has only in-frame clones and lacks some. The profile shows a few hundred thousand clones, around 84% of them singletons. Material: peripheral blood. These receptors were obtained from a man aged 55 to 70 with acute or convalescent COVID-19. Each CDR3 is given with its conserved first and last residue. A D gene is named only where the DNA matches it firmly. Clone size appears in some rows only: once, few, many, or a class for an expanded clone.

size: NA; V: TRBV19; D: NA; J: TRBJ1-5; CDR3: CASSQLGRGRHYQPQHF; DNA: TGTGCCAGTAGCCAACTGGGCAGGGGACGACACTATCAGCCCCAGCATTTT
size: NA; V: TRBV5-1; D: TRBD1; J: TRBJ1-6; CDR3: CASSLEATGSYSPLHF; DNA: TGCGCCAGCAGCTTGGAAGCGACAGGGTCGTATTCACCCCTCCACTTT
size: NA; V: TRBV28; D: NA; J: TRBJ1-5; CDR3: CASSLSYSNQPQHF; DNA: TGTGCCAGCAGTTTGTCCTATAGCAATCAGCCCCAGCATTTT
size: NA; V: TRBV3-1/TRBV3-2; D: TRBD2; J: TRBJ2-5; CDR3: CASSQEGTSGAQETQYF; DNA: TGTGCCAGCAGCCAAGAAGGGACTAGCGGAGCTCAAGAGACCCAGTACTTC
size: once; V: TRBV5-1; D: NA; J: TRBJ2-7; CDR3: CASSLLGRENEQYF; DNA: TGCGCCAGCAGCTTGCTGGGCAGGGAAAACGAGCAGTACTTC
size: once; V: TRBV7-3; D: NA; J: TRBJ1-2; CDR3: CASSLTADYGYTF; DNA: TGTGCCAGCAGCCTTACAGCGGACTATGGCTACACCTTC
size: NA; V: TRBV7-3; D: NA; J: TRBJ1-1; CDR3: CASSLQPTGGSTEAFF; DNA: TGTGCCAGCAGCTTACAACCCACGGGGGGGAGCACTGAAGCTTTCTTT
size: NA; V: TRBV2; D: NA; J: TRBJ2-7; CDR3: CAAQDITPYEQYF; DNA: TGTGCCGCCCAAGACATAACCCCCTACGAGCAGTACTTC
size: NA; V: TRBV3-1/TRBV3-2; D: NA; J: TRBJ2-5; CDR3: CASSQSVVQETQYF; DNA: TGTGCCAGCAGCCAATCCGTTGTCCAAGAGACCCAGTACTTC
size: NA; V: TRBV11-3; D: NA; J: TRBJ2-1; CDR3: CASSLEGGADEQFF; DNA: TGTGCCAGCAGCTTAGAGGGGGGGGCTGATGAGCAGTTCTTC
size: NA; V: TRBV30; D: NA; J: TRBJ2-3; CDR3: CAWSARQGGTQYF; DNA: TGTGCCTGGAGTGCTCGGCAGGGGGGTACGCAGTATTTT
size: NA; V: TRBV19; D: NA; J: TRBJ1-4; CDR3: CASSMSVLNEKLFF; DNA: TGTGCCAGTAGTATGTCGGTCCTTAATGAAAAACTGTTTTTT
size: once; V: TRBV9; D: TRBD1; J: TRBJ1-1; CDR3: CASSVDGTGLNTEAFF; DNA: TGTGCCAGCAGCGTGGACGGGACAGGTTTGAACACTGAAGCTTTCTTT
size: NA; V: TRBV13; D: NA; J: TRBJ1-4; CDR3: CASSFLEAGSTNEKLFF; DNA: TGTGCCAGCAGCTTTCTGGAAGCGGGATCAACTAATGAAAAACTGTTTTTT
size: NA; V: TRBV10-3; D: NA; J: TRBJ2-7; CDR3: CAISTSPLEVEQYF; DNA: TGTGCCATCAGTACTTCACCGCTGGAGGTCGAGCAGTACTTC
size: NA; V: TRBV7-3; D: TRBD2; J: TRBJ2-5; CDR3: CATPLAVEETQYF; DNA: TGTGCCACCCCCCTAGCGGTAGAAGAGACCCAGTACTTC
size: NA; V: TRBV11-3; D: NA; J: TRBJ2-7; CDR3: CASSPQVLYEQYF; DNA: TGTGCCAGCAGCCCTCAGGTGTTGTACGAGCAGTACTTC
size: NA; V: TRBV7-2; D: NA; J: TRBJ1-6; CDR3: CASSLSGSPLHF; DNA: TGTGCCAGCAGCTTAAGCGGCTCACCCCTCCACTTT
size: NA; V: TRBV5-1; D: NA; J: TRBJ2-3; CDR3: CASSLDNRSTDTQYF; DNA: TGCGCCAGCAGCTTGGACAACCGAAGCACAGATACGCAGTATTTT
size: NA; V: TRBV5-1; D: TRBD1; J: TRBJ2-2; CDR3: CASSWNPGQGTGELFF; DNA: TGCGCCAGCAGCTGGAACCCAGGACAGGGTACCGGGGAGCTGTTTTTT
size: NA; V: TRBV19; D: NA; J: TRBJ1-5; CDR3: CASSTPRGRSVSQHF; DNA: TGTGCCAGTAGTACGCCCAGGGGTCGCTCCGTCTCCCAGCATTTT
size: NA; V: TRBV6-5; D: TRBD1; J: TRBJ2-7; CDR3: CASSYGGQGVGEQYF; DNA: TGTGCCAGCAGTTACGGAGGACAGGGCGTCGGCGAGCAGTACTTC
size: NA; V: TRBV27; D: TRBD2; J: TRBJ2-1; CDR3: CASSLRELAGGRHNEQFF; DNA: TGTGCCAGCAGTTTACGGGAACTAGCGGGGGGCCGACACAATGAGCAGTTCTTC
size: NA; V: TRBV7-9; D: NA; J: TRBJ1-5; CDR3: CASSSGTRPPLAQHF; DNA: TGTGCCAGCAGCTCCGGGACAAGGCCCCCTCTGGCCCAGCATTTT
size: NA; V: TRBV4-2; D: NA; J: TRBJ2-5; CDR3: CASSQESLAGMETQYF; DNA: TGTGCCAGCAGCCAAGAATCCCTTGCGGGGATGGAGACCCAGTACTTC
size: NA; V: TRBV2; D: NA; J: TRBJ2-1; CDR3: CASSEAAGFTYNEQFF; DNA: TGTGCCAGCAGTGAAGCGGCAGGGTTTACCTACAATGAGCAGTTCTTC
size: once; V: TRBV28; D: NA; J: TRBJ1-5; CDR3: CASRSGLPSGQPQHF; DNA: TGTGCCAGCAGGTCCGGACTCCCTTCGGGTCAGCCCCAGCATTTT
size: NA; V: TRBV7-9; D: TRBD2; J: TRBJ2-7; CDR3: CASSPRGREGYEQYF; DNA: TGTGCCAGCAGTCCTAGGGGCAGGGAGGGCTACGAGCAGTACTTC
size: NA; V: TRBV5-6; D: NA; J: TRBJ1-2; CDR3: CASSLGQAANYGYTF; DNA: TGTGCCAGCAGCTTGGGACAGGCCGCTAACTATGGCTACACCTTC
size: once; V: TRBV7-9; D: TRBD1; J: TRBJ1-1; CDR3: CASSSYRGDTEAFF; DNA: TGTGCCAGCAGCTCCTACAGGGGGGACACTGAAGCTTTCTTT
size: once; V: TRBV7-2; D: NA; J: TRBJ2-1; CDR3: CASSETRGSYNEQFF; DNA: TGTGCCAGCAGCGAGACTAGGGGTTCCTACAATGAGCAGTTCTTC
size: NA; V: TRBV5-1; D: TRBD1; J: TRBJ1-4; CDR3: CASSRGGQGGEKLFF; DNA: TGCGCCAGCAGCCGTGGGGGACAGGGAGGTGAAAAACTGTTTTTT
size: NA; V: TRBV11-2; D: TRBD1; J: TRBJ2-7; CDR3: CASSLEGTEAWDEQYF; DNA: TGTGCCAGCAGCTTAGAGGGGACAGAAGCTTGGGACGAGCAGTACTTC
size: NA; V: TRBV6-1; D: TRBD1; J: TRBJ2-3; CDR3: CASSEALGQGVGTQYF; DNA: TGTGCCAGCAGTGAAGCGCTAGGGCAGGGGGTAGGCACGCAGTATTTT
size: NA; V: TRBV24-1; D: NA; J: TRBJ2-2; CDR3: CATSDPSAGVAGELFF; DNA: TGTGCCACCAGTGATCCCTCGGCCGGGGTGGCCGGGGAGCTGTTTTTT
size: NA; V: TRBV6-1; D: NA; J: TRBJ2-5; CDR3: CASSEVGQGPRGWGQYF; DNA: TGTGCCAGCAGTGAAGTGGGGCAGGGACCCAGGGGATGGGGCCAGTACTTC
size: NA; V: TRBV7-3; D: TRBD1; J: TRBJ2-5; CDR3: CASSLTTGWQETQYF; DNA: TGTGCCAGCAGCTTAACGACAGGGTGGCAAGAGACCCAGTACTTC
size: NA; V: TRBV7-9; D: NA; J: TRBJ1-6; CDR3: CASSFAGPQSPLHF; DNA: TGTGCCAGCAGCTTCGCAGGGCCGCAATCACCCCTCCACTTT